These 19 T cell receptor beta chains originate from one sample sequenced in a study of control samples from healthy donors and cancer patients (dated by TCRdb to 2018 to 2020). Libraries were made using the immunoSEQ multiplex PCR assay. TCRdb provides this immuneACCESS table in a form limited to in-frame rearrangements. Some clones are lacking; in checked studies, under half of them reflect an unresolved V gene, and why the rest are absent is not known. The sample table shows some 130,000 clones, and around nine tenths are seen once. The biggest ten clones account for around 5.1% of the sample. What was sequenced was blood. These receptors all stem from a man younger than 35 in good health.

The gene calls are TRBV7-2 and TRBJ1-2; D is unresolved. V was pared by 2 bases and J by 6 bases, with 7 bases between. Germline V gene lookup returns CDR1 SGHTA and CDR2 FQGNSA. This CDR3 is built from 12 residues. CDR3: CASSLQFHGYTF. In DNA, the CDR3 is TGTGCCAGCAGCTTACAGTTTCATGGCTACACCTTC.

The V call is TRBV6-5, the J call TRBJ2-7; D is uncertain. The V and J ends lost 0 bases and 3 bases respectively, with 15 bases between them. CDR3 size: 16 residues. In germline, CDR1 is MNHEY, CDR2 SVGAGI. Here the CDR3 reads CASSYSYVTQNYEQYF. In DNA, the CDR3 is TGTGCCAGCAGTTACTCGTACGTTACCCAAAACTACGAGCAGTACTTC.

The chain joins TRBV12-2 to TRBJ2-7; the table's D call TRBD1 went unverified against the DNA. TRBV12-2 is a recognized pseudogene. The CDR3 consists of 13 residues. The CDR3 region is CASRLGRGLKQYF. Written as DNA, the CDR3 is TGTGCAAGTCGCTTAGGCAGGGGGCTCAAGCAGTACTTC.

This clone is a singleton in its sample. The V and J genes are TRBV5-1 and TRBJ2-3; 8 positions agree with TRBD1. CDR3 length: 16 residues. V lost 0 bases, J lost 2 bases, and 5 bases stayed unmatched. Germline V gene sequence: CDR1 SGHRS, CDR2 YFSETQ. As DNA, the CDR3 is TGCGCCAGCAGCTTGGCAGGACAGGGCTACACAGATACGCAGTATTTT. The encoded protein is CASSLAGQGYTDTQYF.

The genes are TRBV3-1 (or the pseudogene TRBV3-2) and TRBJ1-1; D may be TRBD1 (5 bases). V was shortened by 0 bases and J by 2 bases, with 7 bases between the two germline ends. This CDR3 has 14 residues. Germline CDR1 is LGHDT and CDR2 is YNNKEL (reference sequence). CDR3 protein: CASSQDGHNTEAFF. CDR3 in DNA: TGTGCCAGCAGCCAAGATGGACACAACACTGAAGCTTTCTTT.

The rearrangement joins TRBV12-5 to TRBJ2-3; 7 positions agree with TRBD2. V lost 9 bases and J lost 2; bases outside the gene matches: 11. The germline V gene encodes CDR1 LGHNT and CDR2 FRNRAP. The CDR3 spans 15 residues. The CDR3 loop reads CASALGRGVTDTQYF. The CDR3 DNA reads as TGTGCTAGCGCCCTCGGACGGGGGGTCACAGATACGCAGTATTTT.

For this clone: Within the sample, other DNA sequences also encode this same CDR3. The chain is built from TRBV5-1 and TRBJ2-1; 14 bases agree with TRBD2. The germline gives CDR1 SGHRS, CDR2 YFSETQ. This CDR3 contains 15 residues. Trimming removed 4 bases from V and 7 bases from J; junction bases left unmatched: 4. The CDR3, as DNA: TGCGCCAGCAGCCCGCGGACTAGCGGGGGGAATGAGCAGTTCTTC. Encoded protein: CASSPRTSGGNEQFF.

This clone occurred once. The chain is built from TRBV4-1 and TRBJ2-2, with D tentatively TRBD2 (6 bases). Per the germline V gene, CDR1 is MGHRA and CDR2 is YSYEKL. The CDR3 runs to 17 residues. Trimming cost V 2 bases and J 4 bases, with 17 bases left between them. The CDR3 DNA sequence: TGCGCCAGCAGCCAACTCCCGGCTAGCGTGAGCACCGGGGAGCTGTTTTTT. Residues: CASSQLPASVSTGELFF.

The chain links TRBV10-3 to TRBJ2-1; 8 bases are shared with TRBD1. CDR1 and CDR2 from the germline V gene are ENHRY and SYGVKD. The V gene end was trimmed by 6 bases and the J gene end by 7 bases; junction bases not matched to a gene: 8. The CDR3 spans 14 residues. The CDR3 loop reads CAIRPGQEGNEQFF. The DNA of the CDR3 is TGTGCCATCAGGCCGGGACAGGAGGGGAATGAGCAGTTCTTC.

J is TRBJ2-1 and V is TRBV27, with D possibly matching TRBD2 (7 bases). This CDR3 is built from 14 residues. Trimming took off 4 bases at V and 3 bases at J, with 10 bases between the two ends. Germline V gives CDR1 MNHEY, CDR2 SMNVEV (reference sequence). DNA of the CDR3: TGTGCCAGCAGTTGGGGGGGCGGCTACAATGAGCAGTTCTTC. Translating it yields CASSWGGGYNEQFF.

V is TRBV9 and J is TRBJ1-5; 10 positions agree with TRBD1. Trimming took 4 bases from V and 3 from J; bases not matched to a gene: 4. This CDR3 has 15 amino acids. Germline CDR1 is SGDLS and CDR2 is YYNGEE. In DNA form, the CDR3 reads TGTGCCAGCAGCCTGGGACAGGGGCACAATCAGCCCCAGCATTTT. It encodes CASSLGQGHNQPQHF.

This rearrangement joins TRBV20-1 to TRBJ1-1, with a possible D match to TRBD1 (5 bases). This CDR3 comprises 13 residues. V was cut by 3 bases and J by 0 bases, with 8 bases left in between. CDR1 is DFQATT, CDR2 SNEGSKA, per germline (reference sequence). The CDR3 is CSASGGLNTEAFF. CDR3 sequence (DNA): TGCAGTGCTAGTGGGGGGTTGAACACTGAAGCTTTCTTT.

The CDR3 loop is CPGGTEAFF. CDR3 DNA sequence: TGTCCCGGGGGCACTGAAGCTTTCTTT. This sequence joins TRBV27 and TRBJ1-1, with a weak D call TRBD1 (5 bases). Germline V gene lookup returns CDR1 MNHEY and CDR2 SMNVEV (reference sequence). CDR3 length: 9 amino acids.

The chain uses TRBV6-1 and TRBJ2-3, with 9 nucleotides matching TRBD2. Per germline, CDR1 MNHNS and CDR2 SASEGT. This CDR3 has 16 amino acids. V lost 0 bases to trimming and J lost 2 bases; unmatched junction nucleotides: 3. The CDR3 DNA reads as TGTGCCAGCAGTGAAGCGGGACTAGCCACCACAGATACGCAGTATTTT. It yields the protein CASSEAGLATTDTQYF.

This chain connects TRBV3-1 (or the pseudogene TRBV3-2) to TRBJ2-1; D not resolved. The CDR3 sequence is 11 residues long. V lost 6 bases, J lost 10 bases, and 10 bases lay in between. CDR1 and CDR2 (germline): LGHDT, YNNKEL (reference sequence). In DNA, the CDR3 is TGTGCCAGCAGTACCGGGCCAGAGCAGTTCTTC. Translating it yields CASSTGPEQFF.

Only a few counts were recorded for this clone. The rearrangement uses TRBV4-1 and TRBJ2-3; D tentatively fits TRBD1 or TRBD2 (5 bases each). The germline CDR1 and CDR2 sequences are MGHRA and YSYEKL. Trimming shortened V by 1 base and J by 4 bases, and 12 bases separated the two germline ends. The CDR3 covers 15 residues. In DNA, the CDR3 is TGCGCCAGCAGCCAAGCCGGGGCACGGGCAGATACGCAGTATTTT. It codes for CASSQAGARADTQYF.

The chain employs TRBV9 and TRBJ1-2; TRBD1 might be the D (6 bases). The germline V and J ends were trimmed by 0 bases and 6 bases, with 6 bases remaining between them. Germline CDR1 SGDLS, CDR2 YYNGEE. The CDR3 is 12 amino acids. In nucleotides, the CDR3 is TGTGCCAGCAGCGTAGGGACAGATGGCTACACCTTC. Encoded protein: CASSVGTDGYTF.

V gene TRBV30 combines with J gene TRBJ2-5, with 8 positions matching TRBD1. Germline CDR1 and CDR2: GTSNPN and SVGIG (reference sequence). The length of the CDR3 is 13 residues. Trimming removed 2 bases from V and 2 bases from J; junction bases left unmatched: 1. The CDR3 loop reads CAWSYRGQETQYF. The CDR3, as DNA: TGTGCCTGGAGTTACAGGGGGCAAGAGACCCAGTACTTC.

The chain employs TRBV2 and TRBJ2-7; D is perhaps TRBD2 (6 bases). The V gene's germline CDR1 is SNHLY and CDR2 FYNNEI. V was pared by 7 bases and J by 0 bases, with 10 bases between. This CDR3 has 13 residues. CDR3 in amino acids: CASTRDFSYEQYF. The CDR3 region has the DNA TGTGCCAGCACCCGGGACTTCTCCTACGAGCAGTACTTC.